This paragraph reports one T cell receptor beta chain. The sample originates from a study of shared clonotypes between healthy human individuals. This was a deep-level run. For each subset, genomic DNA was distributed in equal portions over several immunoSEQ plates. The method was immunoSEQ multiplex PCR; TCRdb's version includes in-frame clones alone and lacks a portion of them. The sample carries 1.6 million or so clones, around 98.5% recorded once. Germline CDR1 reads SGHRS; CDR2 reads YFSETQ. The CDR3 covers 15 residues. V was clipped by 0 bases and J by 4 bases, with 14 bases between them. The genes are TRBV5-1 and TRBJ2-7; tentatively, D is TRBD2 (5 bases). Sequenced input: naive CD4+ T cells sorted from blood. Subset given: CD45RA+ positively selected. The clonotype originates from a man aged 25-40 years in good health. The CDR3 DNA is TGCGCCAGCAGCTTGGAAACGGGAACTTTTTACGAGCAGTACTTC. Translating gives CASSLETGTFYEQYF.